The 5 T cell receptor beta chains below come from one sample, sequenced in a study of identical twins. Each CDR3 protein gets one entry after TCRdb re-called the 5' RACE reads with MiXCR. The table lists 350,000 or so distinct CDR3 sequences, 7% to 9.5% of them singletons, with roughly 8.7% in the top ten. Material for sequencing was naive T cells sorted from blood. All receptors come from a woman between 45 and 60 years old in good health.

This clonotype occurred many times. This rearrangement joins TRBV5-1 to TRBJ1-1, with a possible D match to TRBD1 (5 bases). V dropped 4 bases and J dropped 6 bases, with 22 bases sitting between them. Looked up from germline, CDR1 is SGHRS and CDR2 is YFSETQ. The CDR3 sequence is 16 residues long. CDR3 DNA: TGCGCCAGCAGCCAGACAGTTCCGGCATTTAAGGCTGAAGCTTTCTTT. Translated: CASSQTVPAFKAEAFF.

This clonotype was detected ten times or more. This chain joins TRBV7-8 and TRBJ2-2, with 9 bases lining up with TRBD1. Germline trimming cut 5 bases from V and 1 base from J; bases unmatched to any gene: 5. The CDR3 spans 16 residues. Germline loops: CDR1 SGHVS, CDR2 FQNEAQ. In DNA, the CDR3 is TGTGCCAGCAGCCCCAGGACAGGGGTGAACACCGGGGAGCTGTTTTTT. Translated: CASSPRTGVNTGELFF.

V is TRBV5-1 and J is TRBJ2-3, with 7 bases identical to TRBD2. The CDR3 covers 16 residues. The germline V gene encodes CDR1 SGHRS and CDR2 YFSETQ. V dropped 0 bases and J dropped 4; count of bases not matched to a gene: 8. The CDR3 is CASSLGASGHADTQYF. DNA for the CDR3: TGCGCCAGCAGCTTGGGTGCTAGCGGACACGCAGATACGCAGTATTTT.

The chain has TRBV10-1 and TRBJ2-7; 7 bases fit TRBD2. The V and J ends lost 6 bases and 6 bases, in that order; junction bases with no gene match: 5. Looked up from germline, CDR1 is WNHNN and CDR2 is SYGVQD (reference sequence). The CDR3 is made up of 12 amino acids. The DNA of the CDR3 is TGCGCCAGCAGCCACCCGGGGGGCGAGCAGTACGTC. Translation gives CASSHPGGEQYV.

The rearrangement links TRBV3-1 to TRBJ2-4, with 11 bases fitting TRBD2. This CDR3 is 18 amino acids long. Trimming took 0 bases from V and 4 from J; bases not matched to a gene: 8. The germline gives CDR1 LGHDT, CDR2 YNNKEL (reference sequence). The CDR3 region has the DNA TGTGCCAGCAGCCAAGACGTAGCGGGAGGGCCCGCAAAAAACATTCAGTACTTC. Its protein is CASSQDVAGGPAKNIQYF.